This record concerns one T cell receptor beta chain sequence. Its antigen remains unknown. Here immunoSEQ multiplex PCR was the method, and the copy in TCRdb shows in-frame clones only, minus some. The repertoire holds around 500,000 clones, with around 73% as singletons. This specimen belongs to a study of shared clonotypes between healthy human individuals. Study-wide findings and caveats: Sequencing depth was a factor that was expected to affect clonotype sharing among donors.

The CDR3 runs to 15 residues. The V gene's germline CDR1 is MDHEN and CDR2 SYDVKM. V lost 6 bases and J 4 bases, leaving 18 bases between the germline ends. The sequenced sample consisted of PBMCs. The V gene is TRBV28, the J gene TRBJ1-2; D remains unclear. The receptor was isolated from a woman aged 40 to 55 in good health. Some clones in this sample may be carry-over from other donors' samples. The CDR3 spells CASSTPSLEIYGYTF. CDR3 sequence (DNA): TGTGCCAGCAGCACTCCATCTTTAGAGATCTATGGCTACACCTTC.